A single sample gave rise to the 32 T cell receptor beta chains below, sequenced in a study of blood T cell repertoires in COVID-19. Using immunoSEQ multiplex PCR, the repertoire was profiled, and TCRdb retains in-frame clones only, with some absent. Of approximately 200,000 clones in the sample, 75% to 90% are singletons; the top ten hold about 3.5%. The sample taken for sequencing was PBMCs or T cells enriched from blood (not recorded which). These receptors originate from a woman aged 18-30 years in a cohort exposed to, infected with or recovered from COVID-19 (not recorded which).

The genes are TRBV5-4 and TRBJ2-1; 12 positions agree with TRBD1. There are 16 residues in the CDR3. Trimming took 4 bases from V and 8 from J; bases not matched to a gene: 10. Germline CDR1 reads SGHNT; CDR2 reads YYREEE (reference sequence). CDR3 loop: CASSPGGTGGRDEQFF. CDR3 sequence (DNA): TGTGCCAGCAGCCCCGGGGGGACAGGGGGCCGGGATGAGCAGTTCTTC.

The genes are TRBV28 and TRBJ1-2; TRBD1 matches 7 bases. Germline CDR1 reads MDHEN; CDR2 reads SYDVKM. This CDR3 comprises 15 residues. V gave up 5 bases and J gave up 3 bases; unmatched junction bases: 9. The CDR3 region has the DNA TGTGCCAGCAGTCCAGTCCTTGGGACAGACTATGGCTACACCTTC. It translates to CASSPVLGTDYGYTF.

The gene calls are TRBV28 and TRBJ1-5; weak D call: TRBD1 (5 bases). Trimming removed 3 bases from V and 0 bases from J, with 15 bases in between. Germline CDR1 and CDR2: MDHEN and SYDVKM. The CDR3 totals 17 residues. The CDR3 loop reads CASSFWGHRYSNQPQHF. DNA for the CDR3: TGTGCCAGCAGTTTTTGGGGCCACCGATATAGCAATCAGCCCCAGCATTTT.

The chain joins TRBV19 to TRBJ1-2, with 7 nucleotides matching TRBD1. The V gene's germline CDR1 is LNHDA and CDR2 SQIVND (reference sequence). Unmatched junction bases numbered 10, after V lost 9 bases and J lost 0 bases. The CDR3 contains 15 residues. CDR3 in DNA: TGTGCCAGCGGACGGGACAGCCTAGCTAACTATGGCTACACCTTC. It encodes CASGRDSLANYGYTF.

This rearrangement joins TRBV18 to TRBJ2-1; the match to TRBD2 covers 12 bases. CDR3 size: 16 residues. The ends lost 4 bases at V and 9 bases at J; junction bases unmatched: 10. Germline values: CDR1 KGHSH, CDR2 LQKENI. CDR3 residues: CASSRVELAGGLEQFF. The CDR3 nucleotides are TGTGCCAGCTCACGAGTGGAACTAGCGGGAGGTCTTGAGCAGTTCTTC.

The rearrangement links TRBV20-1 to TRBJ1-2, with D possibly TRBD1 on 6 matching bases. The V gene's germline CDR1 is DFQATT and CDR2 SNEGSKA (reference sequence). V lost 3 bases, J lost 0 bases, and 11 bases lay in between. The CDR3 is 14 amino acids. CDR3 in amino acids: CSASAPGANYGYTF. In DNA form, the CDR3 reads TGCAGTGCTAGTGCCCCAGGGGCTAACTATGGCTACACCTTC.

The V and J genes are TRBV5-4 and TRBJ2-7, with 8 positions matching TRBD1. There are 13 residues in the CDR3. The junction had 5 bases not matched to a gene; V was cut back by 4 bases and J by 5 bases. Germline V gives CDR1 SGHNT, CDR2 YYREEE (reference sequence). In DNA form, the CDR3 reads TGTGCCAGCAGCCAGGACAGGGTAGACGAGCAGTACTTC. As protein: CASSQDRVDEQYF. Supplemented by reference TRBV5-4 and TRBJ2-7, the full variable domain reads ETGVTQSPTHLIKTRGQQVTLRCSSQSGHNTVSWYQQALGQGPQFIFQYYREEENGRGNFPPRFSGLQFPNYSSELNVNALELDDSALYLCASSQDRVDEQYFGPGTRLTVT.

This rearrangement joins TRBV18 to TRBJ1-4, with TRBD1 matching 9 bases. CDR3 length: 14 residues. Germline V gives CDR1 KGHSH, CDR2 LQKENI. Trimming removed 3 bases from V and 8 bases from J; junction bases left unmatched: 4. Written as DNA, the CDR3 is TGTGCCAGCTCACCTCCGACAGGGGGGGAAAAACTGTTTTTT. This codes for CASSPPTGGEKLFF.

The rearrangement joins TRBV14 to TRBJ1-6, with D possibly matching TRBD1 (6 bases). From germline, CDR1 is SGHDN and CDR2 FVKESK. The CDR3 contains 17 residues. The V and J ends lost 1 base and 5 bases respectively, with 15 bases between them. CDR3 in amino acids: CASSQGRTVSHNSPLHF. The CDR3 nucleotides read TGTGCCAGCAGCCAAGGAAGGACAGTTAGCCATAATTCACCCCTCCACTTT.

The chain uses TRBV12-3 or TRBV12-4 and TRBJ1-1; D is unresolved. Trimming cost V 3 bases and J 6 bases, with 11 bases left between them. This CDR3 spans 13 amino acids. CDR3 bases: TGTGCCAGCAGTTTGGGAGGATCTTCTGAAGCTTTCTTT. It is translated as CASSLGGSSEAFF.

J is TRBJ1-6 and V is TRBV5-5, with D possibly matching TRBD1 (6 bases). The CDR3 is 15 residues long. Germline loops: CDR1 SGHKS, CDR2 YYEKEE (reference sequence). V was clipped by 0 bases and J by 7 bases, with 11 bases between them. Written as DNA, the CDR3 is TGTGCCAGCAGCTTGGAGTCAGGGGCGAATTCACCCCTCCACTTT. The encoded protein is CASSLESGANSPLHF.

The V call is TRBV10-3, the J call TRBJ1-2; 9 bases fit TRBD1. V gave up 4 bases and J gave up 3 bases; unmatched junction bases: 9. The CDR3 runs 16 residues. Germline CDR1 ENHRY, CDR2 SYGVKD. The CDR3 DNA sequence: TGTGCCATCAGTGCGGGACAGGGTGGGGTCTACTATGGCTACACCTTC. This encodes CAISAGQGGVYYGYTF.

Only a few counts were recorded for this clone. V gene TRBV20-1 combines with J gene TRBJ2-1; D possibly corresponds to TRBD2 (5 bases). CDR3 length: 12 amino acids. The germline CDR1 and CDR2 sequences are DFQATT and SNEGSKA (reference sequence). Trimming removed 3 bases from V and 7 bases from J, with 10 bases in between. The CDR3 nucleotides are TGCAGTGCTAGTAGATCGGGGAATGAGCAGTTCTTC. Translating gives CSASRSGNEQFF.

The chain joins TRBV11-3 to TRBJ1-1; 11 bases line up with TRBD1. This CDR3 has 17 amino acids. J gave up 4 bases and V 5 bases, and 12 bases lay outside the gene matches. Looked up from germline, CDR1 is SGHNT and CDR2 is YENEEA. The CDR3: CASSPGTGGVGITEAFF. The CDR3 DNA sequence: TGTGCCAGCAGCCCGGGGACAGGGGGAGTGGGTATCACTGAAGCTTTCTTT.

The chain uses TRBV19 and TRBJ2-2, with 12 bases that match TRBD2. CDR1 LNHDA and CDR2 SQIVND come from the germline V gene (reference sequence). CDR3 length: 20 residues. Trimming cost V 4 bases and J 1 base; bases outside gene matches: 13. This CDR3 reads CASSKRGTSGPRVNTGELFF. Written as DNA, the CDR3 is TGTGCCAGTAGTAAAAGGGGGACTAGCGGGCCGAGGGTGAACACCGGGGAGCTGTTTTTT.

This chain joins TRBV7-3 and TRBJ2-1; TRBD2 matches at 9 bases. Germline assignment: CDR1 SGHTA and CDR2 FQGTGA. With 3 bases clipped from V and 6 bases from J, the junction kept 6 bases outside the gene matches. This CDR3 spans 15 amino acids. The CDR3 protein is CASSFDGSGSNEQFF. The CDR3 DNA reads as TGTGCCAGCAGCTTCGATGGTAGCGGGAGCAATGAGCAGTTCTTC.

The chain uses TRBV28 and TRBJ2-5, with TRBD1 matching 10 bases. CDR1 and CDR2 (germline): MDHEN, SYDVKM. Trimming took 6 bases from V and 1 from J; bases not matched to a gene: 8. The CDR3 covers 16 residues. The DNA of the CDR3 is TGTGCCAGCAGGCTAGACGACAGGGGGCTCCAAGAGACCCAGTACTTC. It specifies CASRLDDRGLQETQYF.

The chain has TRBV7-9 and TRBJ2-1; TRBD2 aligns across 12 bases. The CDR3 has 16 amino acids. Germline lookup yields CDR1 SEHNR and CDR2 FQNEAQ (reference sequence). The V segment lost 1 base and the J segment 15 bases; nucleotides outside the gene matches: 13. CDR3 bases: TGTGCCAGCAGCTTAGATAGACTAGCGGGAGCCGACGGGTGGTTCTTC. Encoded protein: CASSLDRLAGADGWFF.

The chain is built from TRBV5-1 and TRBJ1-1; D is possibly TRBD1 (6 bases). Germline CDR1 reads SGHRS; CDR2 reads YFSETQ. V lost 5 bases and J 5 bases, leaving 16 bases between the germline ends. This CDR3 is built from 14 residues. As DNA, the CDR3 is TGCGCCAGCAGTATTGGGGGCTTCGGGACTGAAGCTTTCTTT. This codes for CASSIGGFGTEAFF.

V and J are TRBV4-1 and TRBJ2-3; the match to TRBD2 covers 11 bases. CDR1 and CDR2 from the germline V gene are MGHRA and YSYEKL. With V trimmed by 4 bases and J by 2 bases, 5 bases remained unmatched. The CDR3 totals 16 residues. CDR3 in DNA: TGCGCCAGCAGCCGGGGGACTAGCGGTTCCACAGATACGCAGTATTTT. It encodes CASSRGTSGSTDTQYF.

This chain connects TRBV6-5 to TRBJ2-7; D is possibly TRBD2 (6 bases). Germline loops: CDR1 MNHEY, CDR2 SVGAGI. V was pared by 5 bases and J by 0 bases, with 14 bases between. The CDR3 has 15 residues. Here the CDR3 reads CASSKLADFSYEQYF. CDR3 sequence (DNA): TGTGCCAGCAGTAAATTAGCGGACTTCTCCTACGAGCAGTACTTC.

A single count supports this clone. The chain carries TRBV5-1 and TRBJ1-1; D possibly corresponds to TRBD1 (5 bases). The length of the CDR3 is 12 residues. CDR1 and CDR2 from the germline V gene are SGHRS and YFSETQ. Trimming stripped 2 bases from V and 7 bases from J, with 9 bases between. The CDR3 DNA reads as TGCGCCAGCAGCTTAGGAGGGGATGAAGCTTTCTTT. This gives the protein CASSLGGDEAFF.

V and J are TRBV3-1 (or the pseudogene TRBV3-2) and TRBJ2-7; tentatively, D is TRBD1 (5 bases). Germline-derived CDR1 and CDR2 are LGHDT and YNNKEL (reference sequence). The CDR3 covers 16 residues. The V end lost 3 bases, the J end lost 0 bases, and 15 bases lay between the germline ends. The CDR3 here is CASSQPSRDSSYEQYF. The CDR3 coding sequence is TGTGCCAGCAGCCAGCCCTCGCGCGACAGCTCCTACGAGCAGTACTTC.

This clone was found once. V is TRBV7-9 and J is TRBJ1-6; D not resolved. Germline CDR1 SEHNR, CDR2 FQNEAQ (reference sequence). The CDR3 sequence is 13 residues long. V was shortened by 3 bases and J by 15 bases, with 15 bases between the two germline ends. In DNA, the CDR3 is TGTGCCAGCAGCTTGATGGACGGAGGCAACCTCCACTTT. It codes for CASSLMDGGNLHF.

The gene calls are TRBV9 and TRBJ2-2; D remains unclear. Trimming pared 0 bases from V and 0 bases from J, leaving 6 bases between. Germline V gene sequence: CDR1 SGDLS, CDR2 YYNGEE. The length of the CDR3 is 15 residues. The CDR3 DNA sequence: TGTGCCAGCAGCGTAGACACCTCGAACACCGGGGAGCTGTTTTTT. Translating gives CASSVDTSNTGELFF.

V and J are TRBV24-1 and TRBJ2-1; possibly TRBD2 for D (6 bases). Deletions cut 3 bases from V and 6 bases from J, with 20 bases between. The CDR3 loop spans 17 amino acids. CDR1 and CDR2 from the germline V gene are KGHDR and SFDVKD. The CDR3 loop is CATSDQRTGVYINEQFF. Here the CDR3 DNA reads TGTGCCACCAGTGATCAAAGAACGGGAGTATATATCAATGAGCAGTTCTTC.

This chain connects TRBV28 to TRBJ1-4, with 7 bases aligning to TRBD1. V was clipped by 4 bases and J by 8 bases; unmatched bases: 13. CDR3 length equals 16 residues. Germline V lookup: CDR1 MDHEN, CDR2 SYDVKM. Here the CDR3 reads CASSSEQGTVGEKLFF. CDR3 in DNA: TGTGCCAGCAGTTCGGAGCAGGGGACAGTTGGGGAAAAACTGTTTTTT.

The rearrangement uses TRBV6-5 and TRBJ1-2; D gene uncertain. From germline, CDR1 is MNHEY and CDR2 SVGAGI. The V end lost 6 bases, the J end lost 0 bases, and 14 bases lay between the germline ends. CDR3 length: 15 amino acids. This CDR3 is CASRLILMANYGYTF. The CDR3 DNA sequence: TGTGCCAGCAGACTAATACTAATGGCTAACTATGGCTACACCTTC.

The chain couples TRBV13 to TRBJ1-1; D is ambiguous. The germline CDR1 and CDR2 sequences are PRHDT and FYEKMQ (reference sequence). V was trimmed by 0 bases and J by 0 bases, leaving 23 bases between them. CDR3 length: 20 amino acids. Here the CDR3 DNA reads TGTGCCAGCAGCTTAGGCCGGGTCTTGTATAACCCCCAACTGAACACTGAAGCTTTCTTT. Translated: CASSLGRVLYNPQLNTEAFF.

In this sample, this clone turned up once. This chain joins TRBV5-6 and TRBJ2-1; 10 bases are shared with TRBD2. Germline values: CDR1 SGHDT, CDR2 YYEEEE. CDR3 size: 15 residues. J gave up 4 bases and V 4 bases, and 5 bases lay outside the gene matches. The CDR3 spells CASSPGSGGYNEQFF. The DNA of the CDR3 is TGTGCCAGCAGCCCAGGTAGCGGGGGGTACAATGAGCAGTTCTTC.

This chain joins TRBV29-1 and TRBJ1-2, with 10 bases that match TRBD1. Germline V CDR1 and CDR2: SQVTM, ANQGSEA. V lost 6 bases to trimming and J lost 1 base; unmatched junction nucleotides: 11. This CDR3 is built from 16 residues. CDR3 sequence (DNA): TGCAGCGTGCCAACAAGACAGGGGGCCATTAACTATGGCTACACCTTC. Its translation is CSVPTRQGAINYGYTF.

As for this clone: Other nucleotide sequences from this sample produce the same CDR3. The chain links TRBV28 to TRBJ1-2, with a weak D call TRBD1 (5 bases). The CDR3 runs 11 residues. The germline V and J ends were trimmed by 2 bases and 8 bases, with 6 bases remaining between them. Germline-derived CDR1 and CDR2 are MDHEN and SYDVKM. DNA of the CDR3: TGTGCCAGCAGTTTAAGGGGCGGCTACACCTTC. Translated, it gives CASSLRGGYTF.